This entry features one T cell receptor (beta chain) sequence. Participant age was about 18 to 100 years, and participants resided in about two dozen US areas. Recovered participants had two consecutive negative NP/OP PCR tests, healthcare professional clearance, or symptom resolution. In the authors' methods: Amplification from reference gene primers served as the basis for estimated nucleated cell counts. Sequencing used immunoSEQ multiplex PCR; TCRdb keeps in-frame clones, though not all of them. Clone size and V and J calls were adopted from that table, with D and trimming inferred from the DNA. The table records about 240,000 clones, roughly 91% of them present only once. The CDR3 runs to 14 residues. J lost 10 bases, V lost 3 bases, and 8 bases had no gene match. Germline V gene lookup returns CDR1 SGDLS and CDR2 YYNGEE. The entry originates in a study of blood T cell repertoires in COVID-19. The wider study: PBMCs, B-cell-depleted T cells, or T cells were the source of the cDNA or gDNA that made up the material.

Specimen: PBMCs or T cells enriched from blood (not recorded which). The origin of this receptor is a woman in her 30s who had recovered from COVID-19. This chain links TRBV9 with TRBJ2-1, with 9 bases aligning to TRBD2. The CDR3 loop is CASSGRLAEGEQFF. DNA for the CDR3: TGTGCCAGCAGCGGCCGACTAGCGGAGGGGGAGCAGTTCTTC.